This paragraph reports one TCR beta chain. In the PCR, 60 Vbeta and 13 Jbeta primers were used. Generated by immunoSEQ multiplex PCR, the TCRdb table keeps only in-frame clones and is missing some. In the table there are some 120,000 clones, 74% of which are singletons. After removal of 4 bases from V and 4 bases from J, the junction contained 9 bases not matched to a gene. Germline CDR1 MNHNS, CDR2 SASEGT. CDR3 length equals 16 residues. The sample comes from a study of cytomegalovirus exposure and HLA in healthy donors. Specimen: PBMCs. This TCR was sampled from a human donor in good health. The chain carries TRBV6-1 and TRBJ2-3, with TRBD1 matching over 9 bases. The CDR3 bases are TGTGCCAGCAGTGGGGGACAGGGCCTCCGGTCAGATACGCAGTATTTT. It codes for CASSGGQGLRSDTQYF.